These 8 T cell receptor beta chains were sequenced from one sample in a study of shared clonotypes between healthy human individuals. Cells designated naive CD8 were CD45RO-negative and were positively selected for CCR7, with terminally differentiated effector memory CD45RA+ cells excluded. Clones were read by immunoSEQ multiplex PCR, and TCRdb kept only the in-frame ones, dropping some. The sample has around 550,000 clones, around 96% seen once. Sequenced sample: naive CD8+ T cells sorted from blood. These TCRs come from a woman aged 25-40 years in good health.

A remark on this clone: Other DNA sequences of this sample code for an identical CDR3. The chain employs TRBV5-6 and TRBJ2-5; D not resolved. The CDR3 runs 13 residues. The germline CDR1 and CDR2 sequences are SGHDT and YYEEEE. Deletions cut 0 bases from V and 4 bases from J, with 7 bases between. The chain's CDR3 is CASSLGGGETQYF. Written as DNA, the CDR3 is TGTGCCAGCAGCTTGGGAGGTGGAGAGACCCAGTACTTC.

Concerning this clone: Its ends do not fully match the called genes, so a read error is possible. The rearrangement uses TRBV27 and TRBJ2-6; D is uncertain. The CDR3 runs to 12 residues. Germline assignment: CDR1 MNHEY and CDR2 SMNVEV (reference sequence). In DNA, the CDR3 is TGTGCCACCAGTGGGGGGGCCAACGTCCTGACTTTC. Translation: CATSGGANVLTF. Looking up the rest from reference TRBV27 and TRBJ2-6 gives the full variable domain: EAQVTQNPRYLITVTGKKLTVTCSQNMNHEYMSWYRQDPGLGLRQIYYSMNVEVTDKGDVPEGYKVSRKEKRNFPLILESPSPNQTSLYFCATSGGANVLTFGAGSRLTVL.

This chain joins TRBV18 and TRBJ1-1; a weak D match, TRBD1 (6 bases). CDR3 length: 17 residues. V lost 2 bases and J 0 bases, leaving 16 bases between the germline ends. Germline CDR1 is KGHSH and CDR2 is LQKENI. CDR3 nucleotide sequence: TGTGCCAGCTCACCAATACAGGGTGTTGGTATGAACACTGAAGCTTTCTTT. This sequence encodes CASSPIQGVGMNTEAFF.

A word on this clone: The same CDR3 arises from other DNA sequences in this sample as well. The chain combines TRBV28 with TRBJ1-2; 9 nucleotides line up with TRBD1. CDR3 length equals 14 residues. Germline V lookup: CDR1 MDHEN, CDR2 SYDVKM. Trimming removed 5 bases from V and 3 bases from J; junction bases left unmatched: 4. Here the CDR3 DNA reads TGTGCCAGCAGTCCTACAGGGGGCGACTATGGCTACACCTTC. This sequence encodes CASSPTGGDYGYTF.

The chain couples TRBV28 to TRBJ2-7, with TRBD1 matching 10 bases. The CDR3 covers 14 residues. V was clipped by 7 bases and J by 4 bases; unmatched bases: 7. The germline gives CDR1 MDHEN, CDR2 SYDVKM. This chain's CDR3 is CASTTDRGIYEQYF. The CDR3 DNA follows: TGTGCCAGCACCACGGACAGGGGGATATACGAGCAGTACTTC.

This chain connects TRBV9 to TRBJ1-2, with D uncertain. This CDR3 contains 14 residues. Germline-derived CDR1 and CDR2 are SGDLS and YYNGEE. Trimming took off 0 bases at V and 4 bases at J, with 10 bases between the two ends. CDR3 DNA sequence: TGTGCCAGCAGCGTAGCTGGCAGCATCTATGGCTACACCTTC. It yields the protein CASSVAGSIYGYTF.

The gene calls are TRBV28 and TRBJ2-3; D assignment may be TRBD1 or TRBD2 (6 bases each). CDR1 is MDHEN, CDR2 SYDVKM, per germline. This CDR3 has 17 residues. V gave up 3 bases and J gave up 0 bases, with 16 bases separating them. The CDR3 coding sequence is TGTGCCAGCAGTTTCTTTCCGGGGGCGCCTAGCACAGATACGCAGTATTTT. Translated: CASSFFPGAPSTDTQYF.

The V and J genes are TRBV28 and TRBJ2-7, with a weak D call TRBD2 (7 bases). Germline V CDR1 and CDR2: MDHEN, SYDVKM. The V end lost 6 bases, the J end lost 3 bases, and 15 bases lay between the germline ends. The CDR3 has 14 amino acids. Here the CDR3 DNA reads TGTGCCAGCAGAGGGGGGGACCGAGGCTACGAGCAGTACTTC. It specifies CASRGGDRGYEQYF.